Listed below are T cell receptor beta chains from one sample, sequenced in a study of tumor-infiltrating lymphocytes in primary liver carcinoma. TCRdb used MiXCR to reprocess the multiplex PCR reads, holding one entry per CDR3 protein. The profile shows 20,000 to 25,000 distinct CDR3 sequences, approximately 79% of them singletons. Sequenced: liver tumor tissue from sampling region 1. These TCRs come from a woman aged 25-40 years with primary liver carcinoma and hepatitis B virus infection. Both conserved end residues are part of each CDR3. The D gene is left open where the match is weak. Only part of the rows carry a size: once, few, many, or a class if the clone is expanded.

CDR3 | DNA | J | size | D | V
CSAGGGASGKKTQYF | TGCAGTGCTGGAGGTGGGGCTAGCGGGAAAAAGACCCAGTACTTC | TRBJ2-5 | once | TRBD2 | TRBV20-1
CASSLGAGGPCDTQFF | TGCGCCAGCAGCTTAGGAGCGGGAGGGCCTTGTGATACGCAGTTTTTT | TRBJ2-3 | . | TRBD2 | TRBV7-8
CASSYGAGGNQPQHF | TGTGCCAGCAGTTACGGGGCGGGGGGCAATCAACCCCAGCATTTT | TRBJ1-5 | . | . | TRBV6-6
CASSQNLMGARDEQFF | TGCGCCAGCAGCCAAAACCTAATGGGAGCCAGAGATGAGCAGTTCTTC | TRBJ2-1 | . | . | TRBV4-3
CASKIAWNYKQYF | TGTGCCAGCAAGATTGCTTGGAACTACAAGCAGTACTTC | TRBJ2-7 | once | . | TRBV11-2
CASSALDKGRKRWSDTGAFF | TGTGCCAGCAGCGCTCTGGACAAGGGGCGCAAGAGGTGGAGTGACACTGGAGCTTTCTTT | TRBJ1-1 | . | . | TRBV11-2
CASSWTGTVSTDTQYF | TGTGCCAGCAGCTGGACCGGGACAGTGAGCACAGATACGCAGTATTTT | TRBJ2-3 | medium-sized | TRBD1 | TRBV5-6
CESKGTGEYEQYF | TGTGAGAGTAAGGGGACAGGGGAATACGAGCAGTACTTC | TRBJ2-7 | . | TRBD1 | TRBV2
CANSSTLDRGGQIWQYF | TGTGCCAACAGTTCCACCTTAGACCGGGGTGGCCAGATATGGCAGTATTTT | TRBJ2-3 | . | . | TRBV6-6
CASSSERGDEQFF | TGTGCCAGCAGCTCGGAGAGGGGCGATGAGCAGTTCTTC | TRBJ2-1 | . | . | TRBV5-8
CFSSLETGGTEVFF | TGTTTCAGCAGCTTAGAAACAGGGGGCACTGAAGTTTTCTTT | TRBJ1-1 | . | TRBD1 | TRBV11-3
CASSRLAGGGQQFF | TGTGCCAGCAGCCGACTAGCGGGGGGGGGTCAGCAGTTCTTC | TRBJ2-1 | . | TRBD2 | TRBV11-3
CATSAGLAGIVDTHYF | TGTGCCACCAGTGCGGGACTAGCGGGTATTGTTGATACGCACTATTTT | TRBJ2-3 | . | TRBD2 | TRBV11-2
CASTQGGDGGYTF | TGTGCCAGCACTCAGGGGGGGGATGGAGGGTACACTTTC | TRBJ1-2 | . | TRBD1 | TRBV11-2
CGSRQLNQQFF | TGTGGCAGCCGACAGCTTAATCAACAGTTCTTC | TRBJ2-1 | . | . | TRBV11-2
CACSNGLGETQYF | TGTGCCTGCAGCAACGGACTAGGAGAGACCCAGTACTTC | TRBJ2-5 | . | TRBD2 | TRBV11-2
CASSETLPGGAANTWELFF | TGTGCCAGTAGCGAAACCCTTCCCGGGGGCGCCGCGAACACCTGGGAGCTGTTTTTT | TRBJ2-2 | few | . | TRBV6-1
CAGSLGYLREQNF | TGTGCGGGCAGCTTAGGATACCTCCGCGAACAGAACTTC | TRBJ2-7 | . | . | TRBV11-1
CAISDSATRQETQQF | TGTGCCATCAGTGATTCGGCTACCAGACAAGAGACCCAGCAGTTC | TRBJ2-5 | . | . | TRBV10-3
CASSNPAVGGSRTDTQYF | TGTGCCAGCAGTAACCCTGCGGTTGGTGGGAGTCGGACAGATACGCAGTATTTT | TRBJ2-3 | . | . | TRBV5-4
CASSPILGSWINEQFF | TGTGCCAGCAGCCCGATCCTAGGGAGTTGGATCAATGAGCAGTTCTTC | TRBJ2-1 | . | . | TRBV14
CASSLIYRETHYF | TGTGCCAGCAGCCTCATTTATCGAGAGACCCATTACTTC | TRBJ2-5 | . | . | TRBV7-9
CVISPTVTRDEQLF | TGTGTCATCAGTCCCACGGTGACCCGGGATGAGCAGCTCTTC | TRBJ2-1 | . | . | TRBV10-3
CASSHTELVNKHFF | TGCGCCAGCAGCCACACAGAATTGGTCAATAAGCATTTCTTC | TRBJ2-1 | . | . | TRBV4-3
CASSLEGGRSYEQYF | TGTGCCAGCAGTTTAGAAGGCGGACGGTCCTACGAGCAGTACTTC | TRBJ2-7 | . | . | TRBV28
CASSFVAGDTLYF | TGTGCCAGCAGCTTCGTAGCGGGGGATACGCTGTATTTT | TRBJ2-3 | many | TRBD2 | TRBV11-2
CASSQAVAGGRISYEQYF | TGCGCCAGCAGCCAAGCTGTGGCGGGGGGTCGCATTAGCTACGAGCAATACTTC | TRBJ2-7 | . | TRBD2 | TRBV4-3
CVSTSTGTVNTEAFF | TGTGTCAGTACCTCAACCGGGACAGTGAACACTGAAGCTTTCTTT | TRBJ1-1 | . | TRBD1 | TRBV11-1
CSAKGLNEQFF | TGCAGCGCCAAGGGACTAAATGAGCAGTTCTTC | TRBJ2-1 | . | TRBD2 | TRBV29-1
CASSLTSGRFPVDEHFF | TGTGCCAGCAGCCTTACTAGCGGGAGGTTCCCCGTCGATGAGCACTTCTTC | TRBJ2-1 | once | TRBD2 | TRBV11-2
CASSFTSGRFTGDGQFF | TGTGCCAGCAGCTTTACTAGCGGGAGGTTCACAGGCGATGGGCAGTTCTTC | TRBJ2-1 | . | TRBD2 | TRBV11-2
CSVPAGGDTRELFF | TGCAGCGTTCCAGCCGGCGGGGACACCAGGGAGCTCTTTTTT | TRBJ2-2 | . | . | TRBV29-1
CASSETLRGGAANAGELFF | TGTGCCAGCAGTGAAACCCTTCGCGGGGGCGCCGCTAACGCCGGGGAGCTGTTTTTT | TRBJ2-2 | . | . | TRBV6-1
CASRITGAGELFF | TGTGCCAGCAGAATCACAGGGGCCGGGGAGCTGTTTTTT | TRBJ2-2 | many | TRBD1 | TRBV12-3/TRBV12-4
CASSARDRGRKRWGNTEAFF | TGTGCCAGCAGCGCTCGGGACAGGGGGCGCAAGAGGTGGGGTAACACCGAAGCGTTCTTT | TRBJ1-1 | few | TRBD1 | TRBV11-2
CASGSSSGSKETQYF | TGTGCCAGCGGCTCAAGTAGCGGGAGTAAAGAGACCCAGTACTTC | TRBJ2-5 | many | TRBD2 | TRBV7-3
CASSQDARSSYDGQFF | TGCGCCAGCAGCCAAGATGCGCGAAGCTCCTACGATGGGCAGTTCTTC | TRBJ2-1 | . | . | TRBV4-3
CASSLRETNYGYTF | TGTGCCAGCAGCTTAAGGGAGACTAACTATGGTTACACCTTC | TRBJ1-2 | . | . | TRBV11-2
CASSHTDRAEEQYF | TGCGCCAGCAGCCATACGGACAGGGCAGAGGAGCAGTACTTC | TRBJ2-7 | . | TRBD1 | TRBV4-3
CASSFVDYTDTQYF | TGTGCCAGCAGTTTTGTGGATTACACAGATACGCAGTATTTT | TRBJ2-3 | few | . | TRBV28
CASFARDRERKRWSNTEAFF | TGTGCCAGCTTCGCTCGGGACAGGGAGCGCAAGAGGTGGAGTAATACTGAAGCTTTCTTT | TRBJ1-1 | . | TRBD1 | TRBV11-2
CASRTVGELFF | TGTGCAAGCCGTACCGTCGGGGAGCTGTTTTTT | TRBJ2-2 | . | . | TRBV6-1
CPSSAGVAVIVDTQYF | TGTCCCAGCAGCGCGGGAGTAGCGGTTATTGTTGATACGCAGTATTTT | TRBJ2-3 | . | TRBD2 | TRBV11-2
CPSSLEAGGTDTLYF | TGTCCCAGCAGCTTAGAGGCTGGCGGGACGGATACGCTGTATTTT | TRBJ2-3 | . | . | TRBV11-2
CGSSYKWSYNSPHHF | TGTGGCAGCAGCTATAAGTGGAGCTATAATTCACCCCACCACTTT | TRBJ1-6 | . | . | TRBV11-3
CARSAWDRERKRWSNTEAFF | TGTGCCAGAAGCGCTTGGGACAGGGAGCGCAAGAGGTGGAGTAACACTGAAGCATTCTTT | TRBJ1-1 | . | TRBD1 | TRBV11-2
CSVAGTSGRPNTGELFF | TGCAGCGTTGCGGGGACTAGCGGGAGGCCGAACACCGGGGAGCTGTTTTTT | TRBJ2-2 | . | TRBD2 | TRBV29-1
CASSLVTGTYEQYF | TGTGCCAGCAGCTTAGTTACTGGGACCTACGAGCAGTACTTC | TRBJ2-7 | few | . | TRBV11-1
CASSQDVGSSYNEQFF | TGCGCCAGCAGCCAGGATGTGGGAAGCTCCTACAATGAACAGTTCTTC | TRBJ2-1 | few | . | TRBV4-3
CAGSFEWSYNSPLRF | TGTGCCGGCAGCTTTGAGTGGAGCTATAATTCACCCCTCCGCTTT | TRBJ1-6 | . | . | TRBV11-3
CASCPWGGKMSF | TGTGCCAGCTGCCCCTGGGGGGGAAAAATGTCTTTT | TRBJ1-4 | . | . | TRBV11-2
CVSGRDNVRSPLHF | TGTGTCAGCGGACGTGATAATGTAAGATCACCCCTCCACTTC | TRBJ1-6 | . | . | TRBV6-6
CSALRDYYEHCF | TGCAGCGCCCTAAGGGACTACTATGAGCACTGCTTC | TRBJ2-1 | few | TRBD2 | TRBV29-1
CASSGAVSVNTIYF | TGCGCCAGCAGTGGGGCTGTTTCTGTAAACACCATATATTTT | TRBJ1-3 | . | . | TRBV6-1
CASSQDRSSQEDQYF | TGTGCCAGCAGCCAAGACAGGTCTTCCCAAGAGGACCAGTACTTC | TRBJ2-5 | . | . | TRBV14
CGSTWEGLAVTGELFF | TGTGGCAGCACCTGGGAGGGACTAGCGGTAACAGGGGAGCTATTTTTT | TRBJ2-2 | . | TRBD2 | TRBV28
CASNQTGQLVEQYF | TGTGCAAGCAACCAAACGGGACAGCTGGTCGAGCAGTACTTC | TRBJ2-7 | once | TRBD1 | TRBV7-9
CAGRQLNGQFF | TGTGCCGGCCGACAACTTAATGGGCAGTTCTTC | TRBJ2-1 | . | . | TRBV11-2
CASSPKIYGELFF | TGTGCCAGCAGTCCTAAAATTTACGGGGAGCTGTTTTTT | TRBJ2-2 | medium-sized | . | TRBV6-1